The TCR beta chain under discussion was sequenced for a study of blood T cells in healthy people across ages. Primers used in a second PCR of roughly 7 to 12 cycles were a sample-barcoded 5' primer and a J-beta primer mix. Template switching added a 12-random-nucleotide identifier to every cDNA molecule. MiXCR was run by TCRdb on the 5' RACE reads, yielding one entry per CDR3 protein. The data hold about 780,000 distinct CDR3 sequences, with roughly 25% observed a single time. The study, taken as a whole, reports: Estimates based on one million T cells were treated as lower bounds.

This clonotype was seen just once. The antigen is not known. The CDR3 is 15 amino acids. V was pared by 5 bases and J by 3 bases, with 19 bases between. The germline gives CDR1 DFQATT, CDR2 SNEGSKA (reference sequence). The same sample was also used in a study of T cells of mothers and their children. This second study says: Each child contributed several million TCR beta CDR3 reads, while each mother contributed over 8.5 million.

V gene TRBV20-1 combines with J gene TRBJ1-1; maybe TRBD1 (6 bases). The receptor's source is a boy between 10 and 17 years old in good health. Input material: blood. The chain's CDR3 is CSAPGGGLVDTEAFF. CDR3 nucleotides: TGCAGTGCTCCCGGCGGGGGCTTGGTAGACACTGAAGCTTTCTTT.